This paragraph reports one T cell receptor (beta chain). The clone's antigen remains unknown. The record has no base qualities; no much larger clone is one base away. The CDR3 numbers 14 residues from cysteine through phenylalanine. Left in the record is the CDR3 DNA by itself, 42 bases read in frame from the first base. The germline V gene yields MNHEY for CDR1 and SVGAGI for CDR2. The junction shows trimming of 7 bases on V and 5 bases on J, plus 17 bases between the germline ends. The data originate from a study of blood T cell repertoires in COVID-19 (dated by TCRdb to the early 2020s). About the study as a whole: Samples covering the acute and convalescent phases of COVID-19 were provided by collaborators in the United States, Italy and Spain. Sample metadata almost always included a de-identified subject ID, COVID-19 status, age in years and sex. The prospective study material was composed of cDNA or gDNA derived from T cells, B-cell-depleted T cells, or PBMCs. The samples were drawn from two sources: the first 160 participants of the ongoing ImmuneRACE study, and 1,000 to 1,500 subjects contributed by 6 global collaborators. Where available, HLA class I and class II types were taken from metadata supplied by the sample provider and were not determined by assay-based typing. The repertoires were made available in a free public database intended to serve as a resource for research on the immune response to SARS-CoV-2. The dataset comprised deeply sampled blood TCRbeta repertoires from subjects exposed to, actively infected with, or recovered from COVID-19. What the research found in general, with its limitations: The quantity of clinical and demographic metadata differed by source and by participant and was supplied without curation.

TCRbeta CDR3 regions were amplified from genomic DNA using the immunoSEQ Assay, a bias-controlled multiplex PCR. The original pipeline was this. Within the assay, amplification of reference gene primers was used to estimate how many nucleated cells each sample contained. To quantify the absolute abundance of each unique TCRbeta CDR3 rearrangement, sequence reads were collapsed and filtered. Productive Simpson clonality was computed per sample as the square root of Simpson's diversity index over productive rearrangements. In TCRdb, the immuneACCESS table is reduced to in-frame sequences with V and J assigned. These tables do not hold every clone; where another copy was compared, an unresolved V gene accounts for under half, and the others remain unexplained. Clonal size and the V and J genes are those of that table, whereas D and trimming came from the DNA. The sample table shows 20,000 to 30,000 clones, and approximately 90% are seen once. The top ten clones comprise 7% to 9% of the sample.

Each collaborating institution followed its own protocols to collect whole blood in K2EDTA tubes. For TCRbeta analysis, collaborator samples were shipped as frozen whole blood, as isolated PBMCs, or as DNA extracted from either sample type. This TCR was recovered from a human donor in a cohort sampled during active COVID-19. Material for sequencing was peripheral blood. The V gene is TRBV6-5 and the J gene is TRBJ2-5; TRBD2 might be the D gene, on 7 matching bases. This receptor carries the CDR3 CASTRREGGETQYF. The base sequence is TGTGCCAGCACCAGAAGGGAGGGGGGGGAGACCCAGTACTTC.